Presented here are 21 T cell receptor beta chains from one specimen sequenced in a study of T cells in Graves' hyperthyroidism and ophthalmopathy. RNA transcripts were the template for amplifying TCR beta CDR3 regions. The HTBI primer set served for first-round RT-PCR of the TCR CDR3. TCRdb reanalysed the multiplex PCR reads using MiXCR and keeps one entry per CDR3 protein. This sample has roughly 710,000 distinct CDR3 sequences, with 35% found just once. Sequencing was performed on blood. The receptors here all came from a woman between 35 and 50 years old with Graves' hyperthyroidism.

The chain employs TRBV2 and TRBJ1-5; D is uncertain. The CDR3 covers 14 residues. Germline loops: CDR1 SNHLY, CDR2 FYNNEI. V gave up 3 bases and J gave up 3 bases, with 9 bases separating them. This CDR3 reads CASSDWDNNQPQHF. Written as DNA, the CDR3 is TGTGCCAGCAGTGATTGGGATAACAATCAGCCCCAGCATTTT.

This clonotype was detected ten times or more. The V gene is TRBV10-2, the J gene TRBJ2-5; the D is unclear. The CDR3 is made up of 13 amino acids. Germline CDR1 WSHSY, CDR2 SAAADI. Trimming left V 3 bases short and J 5 bases short, with 10 bases between. CDR3 region: CASSEAAGETQYF. The CDR3 DNA is TGCGCCAGCAGTGAAGCAGCCGGGGAGACCCAGTACTTC.

The chain couples TRBV10-3 to TRBJ1-4, with D tentatively TRBD1 (6 bases). Germline V gene sequence: CDR1 ENHRY, CDR2 SYGVKD. The V end was cut by 5 bases, the J end by 8 bases, with 18 bases between. CDR3 size: 15 residues. CDR3 protein: CAISSYRESAEKLFF. DNA of the CDR3: TGTGCCATCAGTTCTTACAGGGAGAGTGCAGAAAAACTGTTTTTT.

V and J are TRBV7-8 and TRBJ1-4; no clear D. Germline V gene sequence: CDR1 SGHVS, CDR2 FQNEAQ. Trimming pared 4 bases from V and 8 bases from J, leaving 11 bases between. This CDR3 is 13 amino acids long. The CDR3 sequence is CASSWSEKEKLFF. In nucleotides, the CDR3 is TGTGCCAGCAGCTGGTCCGAGAAAGAAAAACTGTTTTTT.

This clonotype came up once. The V call is TRBV4-1, the J call TRBJ2-5, with TRBD2 matching 9 bases. Per the germline V gene, CDR1 is MGHRA and CDR2 is YSYEKL. This CDR3 has 19 amino acids. J gave up 1 base and V 0 bases, and 12 bases lay outside the gene matches. The CDR3 nucleotides read TGCGCCAGCAGCCAAGAATCTCGACTAGCGGAGCGACCCCAAGAGACCCAGTACTTC. This translates into CASSQESRLAERPQETQYF.

As concerns this clonotype: Sequence at one end of the junction differs from germline and may be a read error. The CDR3 region is CASRDTRSANTGERIF. The CDR3 DNA reads TGTGCCAGCAGAGATACAAGGTCCGCGAACACCGGGGAGCGGATCTTC. The rearrangement joins TRBV2 to TRBJ2-2; the D gene is possibly TRBD2 (5 bases). Germline CDR1 and CDR2: SNHLY and FYNNEI. The CDR3 consists of 16 residues.

The chain joins TRBV7-2 to TRBJ2-2; 9 nucleotides agree with TRBD2. Germline assignment: CDR1 SGHTA and CDR2 FQGNSA. With V trimmed by 2 bases and J by 7 bases, 8 bases remained unmatched. The CDR3 contains 16 residues. CDR3 in DNA: TGTGCCAGCAGCTTATCCGGCGGGAGGGCGAGCGGGGAGCTGTTTTTT. Its translation is CASSLSGGRASGELFF.

In the case of this clonotype: A junction boundary mismatches the germline segment, possibly from a read error. The chain is built from TRBV7-2 and TRBJ2-7; D uncertain. The CDR3 length is 16 residues. The germline V gene encodes CDR1 SGHTA and CDR2 FQGNSA. CDR3 bases: TGCGCCAGCAGCCCTGTTCGGCAGGCCAACTCCTACGAGCAGTACTTC. This translates into CASSPVRQANSYEQYF.

The sample holds a few counts of this clonotype. This chain uses TRBV29-1 with TRBJ2-3, with TRBD2 as a possible D gene (5 bases). Trimming removed 3 bases from V and 6 bases from J, with 16 bases in between. Germline-derived CDR1 and CDR2 are SQVTM and ANQGSEA. The CDR3 runs to 14 residues. CDR3 in DNA: TGCAGCGTTGATGCGCGGGTCGTAGGGGATACGCAGTATTTT. Its protein product is CSVDARVVGDTQYF.

This clonotype was counted at least ten times. The chain is built from TRBV6-5 and TRBJ2-7; the D call may be TRBD1 or TRBD2 (6 bases each). The CDR3 consists of 14 residues. V lost 6 bases and J lost 2, with 14 bases in between. The germline gives CDR1 MNHEY, CDR2 SVGAGI. The DNA for the CDR3 is TGTGCCAGCAGCGACGGGGGCACGGCCTACGAGCAGTACTTC. This sequence encodes CASSDGGTAYEQYF.

This clonotype was recorded many times. The chain joins TRBV29-1 to TRBJ2-7, with TRBD1 identical over 8 bases. This CDR3 is built from 15 residues. In germline, CDR1 is SQVTM, CDR2 ANQGSEA. V lost 6 bases to trimming and J lost 1 base; unmatched junction nucleotides: 11. The CDR3, as DNA: TGCAGCGTGGGGAAAGACAGGGGCGATTCCTACGAGCAGTACTTC. Its translation: CSVGKDRGDSYEQYF.

V is TRBV7-2 and J is TRBJ1-1; perhaps TRBD1 as D (6 bases). Trimming left V 2 bases short and J 4 bases short, with 17 bases between. The CDR3 is 16 residues long. Germline CDR1 and CDR2: SGHTA and FQGNSA. This chain's CDR3 is CASSLLGKGGSTEAFF. In DNA, the CDR3 is TGTGCCAGCAGCTTACTAGGGAAGGGGGGTAGCACTGAAGCTTTCTTT.

This clonotype has just a few counts. The genes are TRBV7-2 and TRBJ2-7, with a possible D match to TRBD2 (6 bases). Germline V gives CDR1 SGHTA, CDR2 FQGNSA. This CDR3 comprises 14 residues. The V end was cut by 5 bases, the J end by 3 bases, with 14 bases between. CDR3 protein: CASSPSRGYYEQYF. The CDR3 DNA reads TGTGCCAGCAGCCCATCGCGGGGCTACTACGAGCAGTACTTC.

This clonotype appeared many times. The DNA of the CDR3 is TGTGCCAGCAGTTTAGTCAGATACACTGAAGCTTTCTTT. Its protein is CASSLVRYTEAFF. The V call is TRBV12-3 or TRBV12-4, the J call TRBJ1-1; no clear D gene. V was trimmed by 1 base and J by 3 bases, leaving 6 bases between them. The CDR3 loop spans 13 amino acids.

This clonotype was seen more than once but under ten times. The chain employs TRBV6-5 and TRBJ1-2; 7 bases map to TRBD1. The CDR3 is 13 residues long. Trimming cost V 5 bases and J 5 bases; bases outside gene matches: 5. The V gene's germline CDR1 is MNHEY and CDR2 SVGAGI. CDR3 DNA: TGTGCCAGCAGTGAAGGCAGGGGGTATGGCTACACCTTC. Amino acid sequence: CASSEGRGYGYTF.

The chain uses TRBV10-3 and TRBJ2-7; tentatively, D is TRBD1 (7 bases). Trimming took off 9 bases at V and 1 base at J, with 10 bases between the two ends. CDR3 length equals 12 residues. Germline V gives CDR1 ENHRY, CDR2 SYGVKD. The CDR3 loop reads CAMAGQSYEQYF. The CDR3 bases are TGTGCCATGGCGGGACAGTCCTACGAGCAGTACTTC.

This clonotype was counted ten times or more. The chain carries TRBV24-1 and TRBJ1-2; perhaps TRBD1 as D (6 bases). The CDR3 runs to 19 residues. Germline V gives CDR1 KGHDR, CDR2 SFDVKD. The V end lost 2 bases, the J end lost 8 bases, and 29 bases lay between the germline ends. The CDR3 DNA reads as TGTGCCACCAGTGATTCCCGGGACATGGGGCGACGAGAGGCGTGGGGCTACACCTTC. Protein product: CATSDSRDMGRREAWGYTF.

The chain has TRBV10-3 and TRBJ2-2; weak D call: TRBD2 (5 bases). V was shortened by 3 bases and J by 3 bases, with 11 bases between the two germline ends. There are 15 residues in the CDR3. Germline V gene data show CDR1 as ENHRY and CDR2 as SYGVKD. CDR3 region: CAISERTGDTGELFF. CDR3 bases: TGTGCCATCAGTGAAAGGACTGGGGACACCGGGGAGCTGTTTTTT.

J is TRBJ2-6 and V is TRBV5-6; D possibly corresponds to TRBD2 (5 bases). The germline V gene encodes CDR1 SGHDT and CDR2 YYEEEE. The CDR3 contains 18 residues. Trimming removed 4 bases from V and 0 bases from J, with 17 bases in between. CDR3 nucleotides: TGTGCCAGCAGCCCTCCGGGATTTTTTCGCTCTGGGGCCAACGTCCTGACTTTC. Encoded protein: CASSPPGFFRSGANVLTF.

This clonotype was counted many times. CDR3 nucleotides: TGTGCCACCAGCAGCGTTGGGCCTTCGAACACCGGGGAGCTGTTTTTT. Protein: CATSSVGPSNTGELFF. This chain joins TRBV15 and TRBJ2-2; D is undetermined. V lost 3 bases, J lost 0 bases, and 11 bases lay in between. The CDR3 length is 16 residues. CDR1 is LNHNV and CDR2 is YYDKDF in the germline V gene (reference sequence).

This clonotype was counted between two and nine times. V usage is TRBV9 and J usage is TRBJ1-4; 8 nucleotides line up with TRBD1. The ends lost 0 bases at V and 6 bases at J; junction bases unmatched: 7. From germline, CDR1 is SGDLS and CDR2 YYNGEE. The CDR3 is made up of 16 amino acids. This CDR3 is CASSVATGDKYEKLFF. CDR3 in DNA: TGTGCCAGCAGCGTAGCGACAGGGGACAAGTATGAAAAACTGTTTTTT.